The 14 T cell receptor beta chains reported below all come from one sample, sequenced in a study of T cells in Graves' hyperthyroidism and ophthalmopathy. RNA transcripts yielded amplified TCR beta CDR3 regions. An initial round of RT-PCR targeting the TCR CDR3 relied on the HTBI primer set. TCRdb redid the calling of the multiplex PCR reads with MiXCR, one entry per CDR3 protein. The profile shows fewer than 250,000 distinct CDR3 sequences, approximately 24% of them singletons. Material: blood. The source is a woman in her thirties or forties with Graves' ophthalmopathy.

This clonotype was counted at least ten times. The rearrangement links TRBV7-9 to TRBJ1-1; 10 bases line up with TRBD1. The CDR3 contains 14 residues. Germline lookup yields CDR1 SEHNR and CDR2 FQNEAQ (reference sequence). V trimming: 5 bases; J trimming: 4 bases; junction bases outside the gene matches: 4. DNA for the CDR3: TGTGCCAGCAGCCCCCGACAGGGGGCCACTGAAGCTTTCTTT. Amino acid sequence: CASSPRQGATEAFF.

This clonotype was observed a few times. The CDR3 bases are TGTGCCTGGAGTTTCGGTACGGGAAACTATGGCTACACCTTC. Encoded protein: CAWSFGTGNYGYTF. The V gene is TRBV30, the J gene TRBJ1-2, with unresolved D. Germline V gene data show CDR1 as GTSNPN and CDR2 as SVGIG (reference sequence). The CDR3 is 14 amino acids. V was shortened by 2 bases and J by 2 bases, with 12 bases between the two germline ends.

In the case of this clonotype: An end of the junction does not agree with germline; a read error may underlie this. For the CDR3, the DNA is TGTGCCAGCAGTTTCGACGACAGAGACTATGGCTTCACCTTC. This sequence encodes CASSFDDRDYGFTF. This sequence joins TRBV12-3 or TRBV12-4 and TRBJ1-2, with a weak D call TRBD1 (5 bases). The CDR3 extends over 14 amino acids.

The chain combines TRBV20-1 with TRBJ1-1, with D perhaps TRBD1 (6 bases). Germline loops: CDR1 DFQATT, CDR2 SNEGSKA (reference sequence). V was pared by 0 bases and J by 10 bases, with 27 bases between. The CDR3 sequence is 17 residues long. The CDR3 reads CSARDQDGGHTIVRAFF. In DNA, the CDR3 is TGCAGTGCTAGAGATCAAGACGGGGGGCATACTATTGTAAGAGCTTTCTTT.

The table lists this clonotype with many counts. The rearrangement uses TRBV12-3 or TRBV12-4 and TRBJ1-1, with D unresolved. The CDR3 contains 13 residues. V lost 3 bases and J lost 7, with 12 bases in between. CDR3 nucleotides: TGTGCCAGCAGTTTTTCGGGTTTCGGTGAAGCTTTCTTT. Translating it yields CASSFSGFGEAFF.

This clonotype showed up many times. This sequence joins TRBV20-1 and TRBJ1-1; D gene unclear. V lost 4 bases to trimming and J lost 2 bases, with 11 bases between them. Per germline, CDR1 DFQATT and CDR2 SNEGSKA (reference sequence). CDR3 length equals 13 residues. The DNA of the CDR3 is TGCAGTGCTATTAATCGGCACAACACTGAAGCTTTCTTT. This sequence encodes CSAINRHNTEAFF.

This sequence joins TRBV28 and TRBJ1-2; the match to TRBD1 covers 7 bases. This CDR3 has 16 amino acids. CDR1 is MDHEN and CDR2 is SYDVKM in the germline V gene. The trim removed 5 bases at V and 2 bases at J, leaving 11 bases unmatched. The CDR3 DNA reads TGTGCCAGCAGTACACTACCCGGACAGGCAAACTATGGCTACACCTTC. Translating it yields CASSTLPGQANYGYTF.

This chain joins TRBV12-3 or TRBV12-4 and TRBJ2-7, with TRBD2 matching over 9 bases. The V gene end was trimmed by 4 bases and the J gene end by 0 bases; junction bases not matched to a gene: 4. The CDR3 has 15 residues. CDR3: CASSSKTSGSYEQYF. DNA for the CDR3: TGTGCCAGCAGTTCCAAGACTAGCGGCTCCTACGAGCAGTACTTC.

This clonotype was recorded a few times. This chain uses TRBV28 with TRBJ2-5, with 10 positions matching TRBD2. With V trimmed by 5 bases and J by 2 bases, 14 bases remained unmatched. Looked up from germline, CDR1 is MDHEN and CDR2 is SYDVKM. The CDR3 contains 18 residues. CDR3 sequence: CASSTFLAGVLIQETQYF. CDR3 nucleotides: TGTGCCAGCAGTACCTTCCTAGCGGGGGTCTTAATACAAGAGACCCAGTACTTC.

This clonotype showed up many times. A much larger clone lies one base from this, so it may be a read error. Likely a read error: the CDR3 ends without its conserved phenylalanine or tryptophan. This chain joins TRBV11-1 and TRBJ2-7, with TRBD2 identical over 14 bases. CDR1 and CDR2 from the germline V gene are SGHAT and FQDESV (reference sequence). V was pared by 1 base and J by 7 bases, with 6 bases of the junction left unmatched. This CDR3 contains 16 residues. CDR3 in DNA: TGTGCCAGCAGCTTAGACGGACTAGCGGGAGGAGGGGAGCAGTACCTC. Its translation is CASSLDGLAGGGEQYL.

This clonotype came up a few times. V gene TRBV19 combines with J gene TRBJ2-7; 8 nucleotides agree with TRBD1. The CDR3 runs 14 residues. Trimming at V came to 5 bases and at J to 3 bases, leaving 6 bases not matched to a gene. Per the germline V gene, CDR1 is LNHDA and CDR2 is SQIVND (reference sequence). In DNA, the CDR3 is TGTGCCAGTAGTGCCAGGGGGCGCAACTACGAGCAGTACTTC. Protein sequence: CASSARGRNYEQYF.

This clonotype showed up many times. V is TRBV28 and J is TRBJ2-7; no clear D gene. Germline lookup yields CDR1 MDHEN and CDR2 SYDVKM. The CDR3 consists of 15 residues. Trimming stripped 7 bases from V and 0 bases from J, with 16 bases between. The CDR3 nucleotides read TGTGCCAGCATTAAGGGCCGTCGCGCCTCCTACGAGCAGTACTTC. Its translation: CASIKGRRASYEQYF.

This clonotype was recorded at least ten times. The chain links TRBV7-3 to TRBJ1-1, with 8 bases lining up with TRBD1. V trimming: 5 bases; J trimming: 3 bases; junction bases outside the gene matches: 14. The CDR3 sequence is 17 residues long. The germline V gene has CDR1 SGHTA and CDR2 FQGTGA. Here the CDR3 DNA reads TGTGCCAGCAGCCGAAAAATCAGGGGGCGGGTGGACACTGAAGCTTTCTTT. This gives the protein CASSRKIRGRVDTEAFF.

The chain has TRBV11-2 and TRBJ2-5, with 11 bases aligning to TRBD2. Losses at the gene ends were 6 bases for V and 5 bases for J; bases not matched to a gene: 20. This CDR3 spans 19 amino acids. The V gene's germline CDR1 is SGHAT and CDR2 FQNNGV. The CDR3 DNA reads as TGTGCCAGCAGATTCCCCGTTAGCGGGAGGGACGTAGTAAGGGAGACCCAGTACTTC. It encodes CASRFPVSGRDVVRETQYF.